This is a list of T cell receptor beta chains from one sample in a study of OX40 agonist ivuxolimab in advanced cancers. Generated by immunoSEQ multiplex PCR, the TCRdb table keeps only in-frame clones and is missing some. The sample lists around 94,000 clones, about 92% occurring once. This specimen was CD4+ or CD8+ T cells sorted from blood, taken in a trial of the OX40 agonist ivuxolimab. Receptors were obtained from an adult with an advanced solid tumor such as melanoma, head and neck, liver or kidney cancer. Each CDR3 is given with its conserved first and last residue. The D gene is left open where the match is weak. Clone size, where shown, is once, few, many, or a class for clones that have expanded.

TGTGCCAGCAGTGCACTGATCTCCGCGGCTGAAGCTTTCTTT	CASSALISAAEAFF	NA	TRBV6-1	TRBJ1-1	NA
TGTGCCAGCAGCTTAGGAGGGGACGGGGAGCTGTTTTTT	CASSLGGDGELFF	NA	TRBV7-6	TRBJ2-2	NA
TGTGCCAGTAGTTGGGGCGCTAATCAGCCCCAGCATTTT	CASSWGANQPQHF	NA	TRBV19	TRBJ1-5	NA
TGTGCCAGCAGCCTAAGCGGGGGGGCCGCAGAGACCCAGTACTTC	CASSLSGGAAETQYF	TRBD2	TRBV7-2	TRBJ2-5	NA
TGCAGCGCTAAGACAGGGCCTACCGGGGAGCTGTTTTTT	CSAKTGPTGELFF	TRBD1	TRBV29-1	TRBJ2-2	NA
TGTGCCAGCAGTTTCCGGGGGGATACGCAGTATTTT	CASSFRGDTQYF	NA	TRBV27	TRBJ2-3	once
TGTGCCAGCAGTTTAGGTGGGACAGGGCTCTACGAGCAGTACTTC	CASSLGGTGLYEQYF	TRBD1	TRBV28	TRBJ2-7	NA
TGTGCCAGCAGCTCCTCCGGCGGGGGGCAGCCCCAGCATTTT	CASSSSGGGQPQHF	NA	TRBV7-6	TRBJ1-5	NA
TGTGCCAGCAGTCCCTATATCCCACAGGGGGATTTCTACGAGCAGTACTTC	CASSPYIPQGDFYEQYF	TRBD1	TRBV27	TRBJ2-7	NA
TGTGCCAGCAGATCGGGGGACAGCACCTACGAGCAGTACTTC	CASRSGDSTYEQYF	NA	TRBV27	TRBJ2-7	NA
TGTGCCAGCAGCTTAACGGTTGGGTCCGGGGTCCCAATCAATGAGCAGTTCTTC	CASSLTVGSGVPINEQFF	NA	TRBV5-6	TRBJ2-1	NA
TGTGCCAGCAGTTTCACTAGCGGGGTGAATGTTGAGCAGTTCTTC	CASSFTSGVNVEQFF	TRBD2	TRBV28	TRBJ2-1	NA
TGTGCCAGTAGTATCGAACTTGCGAGGGTTTCGGATGGCTACACCTTC	CASSIELARVSDGYTF	NA	TRBV19	TRBJ1-2	NA
TGTGCCAGCAGCTTTTCAACTAGCGGGATGAGCACAGATACGCAGTATTTT	CASSFSTSGMSTDTQYF	TRBD2	TRBV7-8	TRBJ2-3	NA
TGCGCCAGCAGCCCAAGCCCATCTGATTGTTTC	CASSPSPSDCF	NA	TRBV5-1	TRBJ2-7	once
TGTGCCAGCAGGCAGGGGGCATCCTCTGGAAACACCATATATTTT	CASRQGASSGNTIYF	TRBD1	TRBV28	TRBJ1-3	NA
TGTGCCAGCAAGACAGGGTTAAATGGCTACACCTTC	CASKTGLNGYTF	TRBD1	TRBV30	TRBJ1-2	NA
TGTGCCAGCAGCTTTTTCAGCAATGAGCAGTTCTTC	CASSFFSNEQFF	NA	TRBV5-6	TRBJ2-1	NA
TGTGCCTGGAATATACCTCCCCGGATGTACACTGAAGCTTTCTTT	CAWNIPPRMYTEAFF	NA	TRBV30	TRBJ1-1	NA
TGTGCCAGCAGCCCCTTAGGACAGGACCACTTTTACTCCTACGAGCAGTACTTC	CASSPLGQDHFYSYEQYF	TRBD1	TRBV4-2	TRBJ2-7	NA
TGTGCCAGCAGTGAGGTGTCGGGGGGTGGGGAGTTTTATAGCAATCAGCCCCAGCATTTT	CASSEVSGGGEFYSNQPQHF	NA	TRBV6-1	TRBJ1-5	NA
TGTGCCAGCAGCTTAGGAAGGTGGGATACGCAGTATTTT	CASSLGRWDTQYF	NA	TRBV5-6	TRBJ2-3	NA
TGCGCCAGCAGTCAATCGGGCAGGACCCTCCGAGGTGAGTATGGCTACACCTTC	CASSQSGRTLRGEYGYTF	NA	TRBV23-1	TRBJ1-2	NA
TGTGCCAGCAGCGCTGGGACAGGGGGCACTCAAGCTTTCTTT	CASSAGTGGTQAFF	TRBD1	TRBV9	TRBJ1-1	NA
TGTGCCAGCAGCCACACTAGCGCGGCCTACGAGCAGTACTTC	CASSHTSAAYEQYF	TRBD2	TRBV7-9	TRBJ2-7	NA
TGCAGCGTTGTGTCCAGGGGGCTTATGGGCTATGGCTACACCTTC	CSVVSRGLMGYGYTF	TRBD1	TRBV29-1	TRBJ1-2	NA
TGTGCCAGCAGTTATGGCGGAGAAAAACTGTTTTTT	CASSYGGEKLFF	NA	TRBV6-6	TRBJ1-4	NA
TGTGCCAGCAGCGCCTACTTGAACACTGAAGCTTTCTTT	CASSAYLNTEAFF	NA	TRBV9	TRBJ1-1	few
TGTGCCAGCAGCTCCGGGACAGGGAGTAAGCAGTACTTC	CASSSGTGSKQYF	TRBD1	TRBV27	TRBJ2-7	NA
TGTGCCTGGGCTACAGGGTTCTCCTACGAGCAGTACTTC	CAWATGFSYEQYF	NA	TRBV30	TRBJ2-7	NA
TGCGCCAGCAGCTTGGCAGACTACAATGAGCAGTTCTTC	CASSLADYNEQFF	NA	TRBV5-1	TRBJ2-1	NA
TGTGCCAGCAGTGAAGTCGGGGATTCTAATGAAAAACTGTTTTTT	CASSEVGDSNEKLFF	NA	TRBV2	TRBJ1-4	NA
TGTGCCAGTAGTAGCGGGAGGGCCCCCGCTTACAATGAGCAGTTCTTC	CASSSGRAPAYNEQFF	TRBD2	TRBV19	TRBJ2-1	NA
TGTGCCAGCAACCTCGCGGGAGTAGATACGCAGTATTTT	CASNLAGVDTQYF	TRBD2	TRBV13	TRBJ2-3	once
TGTGCCAGCAGTTACTCGAGAACATCCTACTCCTACGAGCAGTACTTC	CASSYSRTSYSYEQYF	NA	TRBV6-6	TRBJ2-7	NA
TGTGCCAGCAGGGGACAGGGGAGCCGCGAGCAGTACTTC	CASRGQGSREQYF	TRBD1	TRBV6-5	TRBJ2-7	NA
TGTGCCAGCAGCGTGGACAGGGCTGGCAACTATGGCTACACCTTC	CASSVDRAGNYGYTF	TRBD1	TRBV9	TRBJ1-2	NA
TGTGCCAGCAGTCCGGGACAGGGTTTCCCCCTAAAACTGTTTTTT	CASSPGQGFPLKLFF	TRBD1	TRBV6-6	TRBJ1-4	NA
TGTGCCAGCAGCTTACAGCAGCCGGGACTAGCGCCGAACACCGGGGAGCTGTTTTTT	CASSLQQPGLAPNTGELFF	TRBD2	TRBV7-6	TRBJ2-2	few
TGCAGCGTGTACGATGCCGGGACAGGGAACACTGAAGCTTTCTTT	CSVYDAGTGNTEAFF	TRBD1	TRBV29-1	TRBJ1-1	NA
TGTGCCAGCAGTTTTATTAGCGGGGGGGATTACGAGCAGTACTTC	CASSFISGGDYEQYF	TRBD2	TRBV28	TRBJ2-7	NA
TGTGCCAGCAGTTACTCGGGCACACAAGAGACCCAGTACTTC	CASSYSGTQETQYF	NA	TRBV6-6	TRBJ2-5	NA
TGTGCCAGCAGCCAAGCCATTAATGGCGCCTACGAGCAGTACTTC	CASSQAINGAYEQYF	NA	TRBV4-2	TRBJ2-7	NA
TGTGCCAGCAGCTTCGGGCAGAGGGACGAGCAGTACTTC	CASSFGQRDEQYF	NA	TRBV5-4	TRBJ2-7	once
TGTGCCAGCAGCTACGGACGGAGCTCCTACAATGAGCAGTTCTTC	CASSYGRSSYNEQFF	NA	TRBV11-2	TRBJ2-1	NA
TGTGCCAGCAGCCTACAGGGGGACGAGCAGTACTTC	CASSLQGDEQYF	TRBD1	TRBV6-1	TRBJ2-7	NA
TGCGCCAGCAGCCAAGGGCACCCTCCCTACAATGAGCAGTTCTTC	CASSQGHPPYNEQFF	NA	TRBV4-3	TRBJ2-1	NA
TGTGCCAGCAGCCACCGGGCAGGGGCCTACGAGCAGTACTTC	CASSHRAGAYEQYF	NA	TRBV6-5	TRBJ2-7	NA
TGTGCCAGCAGCGCGGACAGGGGGCTGAGAGGCACTGAAGCTTTCTTT	CASSADRGLRGTEAFF	TRBD1	TRBV2	TRBJ1-1	NA
TGTGCCAGCAGCGTAGAAGGGATCTCCTACAATGAGCAGTTCTTC	CASSVEGISYNEQFF	NA	TRBV9	TRBJ2-1	NA
TGTGCCAGTAGTATAGTAGGGAATCAGCCCCAGCATTTT	CASSIVGNQPQHF	NA	TRBV19	TRBJ1-5	NA
TGTGCCAGCAGCCGAACGGACAGGGACCGTAATTCACCCCTCCACTTT	CASSRTDRDRNSPLHF	TRBD1	TRBV11-2	TRBJ1-6	NA
TGTGCCAGCAGCTTAGGCAATGAGCAGTTCTTC	CASSLGNEQFF	NA	TRBV13	TRBJ2-1	NA
TGTGCCAGCAGCTTAGATGCAGGTCCTGAGGATGCGGGCTACACCTTC	CASSLDAGPEDAGYTF	NA	TRBV11-2	TRBJ1-2	NA
TGCGCCAGCAGGGGCCTAGCGGGGGGGCAAGGAACCGGGGAGCTGTTTTTT	CASRGLAGGQGTGELFF	TRBD2	TRBV10-2	TRBJ2-2	NA
TGTGCCAGCGGGGAGGCCTCCGTGTCCCAGTACTTC	CASGEASVSQYF	NA	TRBV6-5	TRBJ2-5	NA
TGTGCCAGCAGTGAGGGGCCAGGGGGCAATGAGCAGTTCTTC	CASSEGPGGNEQFF	TRBD1	TRBV6-1	TRBJ2-1	NA
TGCAGTGCTGGCGGGGGACACGAGCAGTACTTC	CSAGGGHEQYF	TRBD2	TRBV20-1	TRBJ2-7	NA
TGTGCCAGCAGTGATTCAGATGTAGAAAAAGCGGAAGAGGGCTATGGCTACACCTTC	CASSDSDVEKAEEGYGYTF	NA	TRBV2	TRBJ1-2	NA